This T cell receptor beta chain was retrieved from a study of blood T cell repertoires in COVID-19 (dated by TCRdb to 2020 to 2022). Notes on the research overall: Samples covering the acute and convalescent phases of COVID-19 were provided by collaborators in the United States, Italy and Spain. The material from the prospective study consisted of cDNA or gDNA derived from T cells, B-cell-depleted T cells, or PBMCs. Subjects who had been exposed to COVID-19, were actively infected with it, or had recovered from it provided the deeply sampled blood TCRbeta repertoires that made up the dataset. A freely available public database, intended as a resource for researchers studying the immune response to SARS-CoV-2, is where the repertoires were released. Samples came from the ongoing ImmuneRACE study (first 160 participants) plus 1,254 subjects from 6 global collaborators. Nearly every sample came with metadata listing a de-identified subject ID, COVID-19 status, age in years and sex. Where available, HLA class I and class II types were obtained from metadata supplied by the sample provider rather than from assay-based typing. Overall study outcomes, separate from this receptor: The quantity of clinical and demographic metadata differed by source and by participant and was supplied without curation.

TCRbeta CDR3 regions were amplified from genomic DNA by means of the immunoSEQ Assay, a bias-controlled multiplex PCR. The authors' analysis ran thus. Within the assay, amplification of reference gene primers was used to estimate how many nucleated cells each sample contained. To quantify the absolute abundance of each unique TCRbeta CDR3 rearrangement, sequence reads were collapsed and filtered. For each sample, productive Simpson clonality was calculated by taking the square root of Simpson's diversity index across productive rearrangements. Drawn from immuneACCESS, this table holds only the in-frame rearrangements with V and J called that TCRdb kept. Clones are partly lost; checked studies trace under half to an unresolved V gene and leave the rest unexplained. D and trimming come from the DNA, and the V and J calls and clone size come from that table. Counted in this sample were 150,000 to 200,000 clones; roughly 80% of them appeared once. Approximately 5.6% of the sample belongs to the ten largest clones.

On this clone itself: Its antigen is currently not known. Base qualities are not provided; no much larger clone lies one nucleotide away.

Participants in the prospective study were enrolled through a virtual design, were aged roughly 18 to 90 years, and lived in about two dozen United States geographic areas. To assign participants to cohorts, the prospective study relied on clinical history that participants themselves reported in a screening survey and a study questionnaire. In the prospective study, whole blood, serum and a nasopharyngeal or oropharyngeal swab were collected from each participant by mobile phlebotomists. Prospective study participants could optionally give additional blood draws and questionnaires over an approximately two-month period. Before DNA extraction, prospective study blood samples were shipped either frozen or at room temperature. V and J are truncated by 2 bases and 3 bases respectively, leaving an intervening sequence of 14 bases. The CDR3 sequence holds 17 residues, the cysteine and phenylalanine included. The CDR3 DNA has 51 bases and is translated from base 1. CDR1 MNHNS and CDR2 SASEGT are derived from the germline V gene.

In this chain, TRBV6-1 is recombined with TRBJ1-6; TRBD1 is a possible D gene, resting on 5 matching bases. The specimen was PBMCs or T cells enriched from blood (not recorded which). This sequence was found in a woman aged 40 to 49 with acute COVID-19. The nucleotides read TGTGCCAGCAGTGAAATGACAGCTATCCTCTATAATTCACCCCTCCACTTT. It codes for CASSEMTAILYNSPLHF.